These T cell receptor beta chains were read from a single sample in a study of blood T cells in healthy people across ages. TCRdb analysed the 5' RACE reads with MiXCR anew, one entry per CDR3 protein. This sample has 800,000 or so distinct CDR3 sequences; 35% to 60% occur once, and the top ten carry over 15%. The sequencing sample was made of blood. Every receptor here comes from a man aged 80 or over in good health. The CDR3 runs from the conserved cysteine through the conserved F or W. D genes are given only for firm matches. Part of the rows lack a size; the others show once, few, many or a class for expanded clones.

d_call	v_call	clone_size	j_call	cdr3_nt	cdr3_aa
TRBD1	TRBV29-1	NA	TRBJ2-1	TGCAGCGCCGGGGACAGGAACTATGAGCAGTTCTTC	CSAGDRNYEQFF
NA	TRBV27	few	TRBJ1-5	TGTGCCAGCAGTTTACAGGGACCCAAGCAGCCCCAGCATTTT	CASSLQGPKQPQHF
NA	TRBV12-3/TRBV12-4	NA	TRBJ1-6	TGTGCCAGCAGTTTAGTTGGGGCTTCCAACTATAATTCACCCCTCCACTTT	CASSLVGASNYNSPLHF
NA	TRBV2	NA	TRBJ2-6	TGTGCCAGCCCCGGGACCATTTACTCTGGGGCCAACGTCCTGACTTTC	CASPGTIYSGANVLTF
NA	TRBV20-1	once	TRBJ1-2	TGCAGTGCTAGAGCTGGCGGGATTATCGGCTACACCTTC	CSARAGGIIGYTF
TRBD2	TRBV29-1	NA	TRBJ2-1	TGCAGCGTTGTCGGAGCGGGAGGACTTATGACCTACAATGAGCAGTTCTTC	CSVVGAGGLMTYNEQFF
TRBD2	TRBV5-1	NA	TRBJ2-3	TGCGCCAGCAGCGCAGCGGCTAGCGGGAGAACAGATACGCAGTATTTT	CASSAAASGRTDTQYF
TRBD1	TRBV28	few	TRBJ1-2	TGTGCCAGTACCGACAGGGGAGGGTATGGCTACACCTTC	CASTDRGGYGYTF
NA	TRBV6-2/TRBV6-3	NA	TRBJ2-7	TGTGCCCTCCGAAGGGGGAGTTCCTACGAGCAGTACTTC	CALRRGSSYEQYF
NA	TRBV5-1	NA	TRBJ1-4	TGCGCCAGCAGCTCCCTGGGGCCGACTAATGAAAAACTGTTTTTT	CASSSLGPTNEKLFF
TRBD2	TRBV20-1	NA	TRBJ2-1	TGCAGTGCTCGACCGGCAGCGGGGGGATTCTCTCACAATGAGCAGTTCTTC	CSARPAAGGFSHNEQFF
NA	TRBV4-2	NA	TRBJ2-7	TGTGCCAGCAGCCAAGGGGCAGACGCCTACGAGCAGTACTTC	CASSQGADAYEQYF
TRBD1	TRBV3-1	NA	TRBJ1-2	TGTGCCAGCAGCCAAAACAGACAGGGCTATGGCTACACCTTC	CASSQNRQGYGYTF
NA	TRBV6-1	NA	TRBJ1-2	TGTGCCAGCACCATTCTGGGAGGACACGGCTATGGCTACACCTTC	CASTILGGHGYGYTF
NA	TRBV4-2	few	TRBJ2-1	TGTGCCAGCAGCCAAGGTAGCGACAGCTCCTACAATGAGCAGTTCTTC	CASSQGSDSSYNEQFF
NA	TRBV28	NA	TRBJ2-4	TGTGCCAGCAAATGGGAAACTTGGGACATTCAGTACTTC	CASKWETWDIQYF
NA	TRBV30	few	TRBJ2-1	TGTACCTGGGGTTCTTCGGACCAGCAGTTCTTC	CTWGSSDQQFF
TRBD1	TRBV4-1	many	TRBJ1-6	TGCGCCAGCAGCCAGGCGGACAGGGTGTTTTCACCCCTCCACTTT	CASSQADRVFSPLHF
NA	TRBV20-1	few	TRBJ1-2	TGCAGTGCGGCGGAGGGCAGGGACTATGGCTACACCTTC	CSAAEGRDYGYTF
NA	TRBV3-1	few	TRBJ2-1	TGTGCCAGCAGCCAACAAACTAGTGAAGAGCAGTTCTTC	CASSQQTSEEQFF
NA	TRBV5-1	many	TRBJ2-3	TGCGCCAGCAGCTTGCGCGGCAGCTCTCTCACAGATACGCAGTATTTT	CASSLRGSSLTDTQYF
TRBD1	TRBV11-2	NA	TRBJ2-2	TGTGCCAGCAGCGCCGGACAGGGTTTAGGGGAGCTGTTTTTT	CASSAGQGLGELFF
TRBD2	TRBV9	many	TRBJ2-1	TGTGCCAGCAGCACCACTAGCGGGACTTACAATGAGCAGTTCTTC	CASSTTSGTYNEQFF
TRBD2	TRBV5-1	few	TRBJ2-3	TGCGCCAGCAGCTTGGATGAAGAACCGGGACTAGCGGGAAGCACAGATACGCAGTATTTT	CASSLDEEPGLAGSTDTQYF
TRBD2	TRBV30	NA	TRBJ2-7	TGTGCCTGGAGTAAAGCGGGAGGTTTAAACTCCTACGAGCAGTACTTC	CAWSKAGGLNSYEQYF
NA	TRBV2	few	TRBJ2-3	TGTGCCAGCAACTCGAGGGGCCCGGGGCTCACAGATACGCAGTATTTT	CASNSRGPGLTDTQYF
NA	TRBV28	NA	TRBJ1-2	TGTGGCTCGAAGCAGGGAGCTAATTATGGCTACACCTTC	CGSKQGANYGYTF
TRBD2	TRBV30	NA	TRBJ2-7	TGTGCCTGGGACGACGGGAGGGAACCCTACGAGCAGTACTTC	CAWDDGREPYEQYF
NA	TRBV7-2	few	TRBJ1-6	TGTGCCAGCAGCTTAGGTTTGGGGGATAGTTCACCCCTCCACTTT	CASSLGLGDSSPLHF
TRBD2	TRBV12-3/TRBV12-4	NA	TRBJ2-1	TGTGCCAGCACTCAGACTAGCGGGGGTTACAATGAGCAGTTCTTC	CASTQTSGGYNEQFF
TRBD2	TRBV20-1	NA	TRBJ2-1	TGCAGTGCTGGACTAGCGGTGAATGAGCAGTTCTTC	CSAGLAVNEQFF
TRBD1	TRBV6-5	NA	TRBJ2-5	TGTGCCAGCAGTTACGGACAGGGGCTAGGAAAGACCCAGTACTTC	CASSYGQGLGKTQYF
TRBD2	TRBV16	NA	TRBJ2-7	TGTGCCAGCAGCCAGCCTGGGAGGGCGTGGGGCGAGCAGTACTTC	CASSQPGRAWGEQYF
TRBD2	TRBV28	NA	TRBJ2-5	TGTGCCAGCAGTTTCCGCCTAGCGGGAGAACAAGAGACCCAGTACTTC	CASSFRLAGEQETQYF
TRBD2	TRBV3-1	few	TRBJ2-7	TGTGCCAGCAGCCAAGATACTAGCGGGCCATACGAGCAGTACTTC	CASSQDTSGPYEQYF
NA	TRBV9	NA	TRBJ2-5	TGTGCCAGCAGCGTAGTGAATGATGAGCAGTACTTC	CASSVVNDEQYF
NA	TRBV5-1	NA	TRBJ2-7	TGCGCCAGCATATCCGGGAGCTCCTACAATGAGCAGTACTTC	CASISGSSYNEQYF
NA	TRBV27	NA	TRBJ2-3	TGTGCCAGCAGTTTGTGCGGCCCCACAGATACGCAGTATTTT	CASSLCGPTDTQYF
NA	TRBV10-3	NA	TRBJ2-3	TGTGCCATCAGTGAGGGGGCGAGCACAGATACGCAGTATTTT	CAISEGASTDTQYF
TRBD2	TRBV9	NA	TRBJ2-1	TGTGCCAGCAGCGTAGGTTTTGGAGAGCGGGGGGGAACCCGAAATGAGCAGTTCTTC	CASSVGFGERGGTRNEQFF
NA	TRBV5-1	few	TRBJ2-1	TGCGCCAGCAGCTTGGAATGGGAGCAGTTCTTC	CASSLEWEQFF
NA	TRBV5-5	few	TRBJ2-7	TGTGCCAGCAGCTTGAATACAGGGGAGCAGTACTTC	CASSLNTGEQYF
NA	TRBV7-2	many	TRBJ2-7	TGTGCCAGCAGCGGAAGCTGGGACGGAAGCAATGAGCAGTACTTC	CASSGSWDGSNEQYF
NA	TRBV20-1	NA	TRBJ2-7	TGCAGTGCTAATCAGTTCTCCTACGAGCAGTACTTC	CSANQFSYEQYF
TRBD2	TRBV4-3	few	TRBJ2-1	TGCGCCAGCAGCCAAGACGCTACTAGCGGGAGGGCCCACAATGAGCAGTTCTTC	CASSQDATSGRAHNEQFF
NA	TRBV7-9	NA	TRBJ2-1	TGTGCCAGCAGCTTAGCTAGGCGACTTTCCTACAATGAGCAGTTCTTC	CASSLARRLSYNEQFF
TRBD1	TRBV6-5	NA	TRBJ2-5	TGTGCCAGCAGAACAGGGGGTTTGGGAGAGACCCAGTACTTC	CASRTGGLGETQYF
TRBD2	TRBV5-4	NA	TRBJ2-1	TGTGCCAGCAGCTTGGAGGTAGCGGGAGGTGGGTTAGGCAATGAGCAGTTCTTC	CASSLEVAGGGLGNEQFF
TRBD2	TRBV7-2	NA	TRBJ2-7	TGTGCCAGCAGCTTAGAGGGCGGGAGAACACACAAGCAGTACTTC	CASSLEGGRTHKQYF
TRBD2	TRBV20-1	many	TRBJ2-5	TGCAGTGAGATAGCGGGAGTAAGGGCTCAGGAGACCCAGTACTTC	CSEIAGVRAQETQYF
NA	TRBV6-5	few	TRBJ2-5	TGTGCCAGCAGTTACTCCCAGGACAGATATGAGACCCAGTACTTC	CASSYSQDRYETQYF
NA	TRBV29-1	NA	TRBJ1-2	TGCAGCGGGACAGTTCCCCTCTATGGCTACACCTTC	CSGTVPLYGYTF
TRBD2	TRBV5-1	NA	TRBJ2-3	TGCGCCAGCAGCTTCATAAGGCTAGCGGGGAAAGATACGCAGTATTTT	CASSFIRLAGKDTQYF
NA	TRBV12-3/TRBV12-4	NA	TRBJ2-7	TGTGCCAGCAGTTTAGGGGCTCCCGAGGACGAGCAGTACTTC	CASSLGAPEDEQYF
NA	TRBV6-6	once	TRBJ2-7	TGTGCCAGCAGTTACCGTGACCGAGGGGGGTACTACGAGCAGTACTTC	CASSYRDRGGYYEQYF
TRBD1	TRBV29-1	NA	TRBJ2-7	TGCAGCGTCTGCCCAGGACAGGGAAACGAGCAGTACTTC	CSVCPGQGNEQYF
NA	TRBV7-2	few	TRBJ2-4	TGTGCCAGCAGCTTAGAAGGGGTGGGCATTCAGTACTTC	CASSLEGVGIQYF
TRBD1	TRBV6-5	once	TRBJ1-2	TGTGCCAGCAGTTTGGGAGGGACAGGGAACTATGGCTACACCTTC	CASSLGGTGNYGYTF
TRBD1	TRBV6-2/TRBV6-3	few	TRBJ2-7	TGTGCCAGCAGTCCAGGGGGATTCGAGCAGTACTTC	CASSPGGFEQYF